One sample yielded the 2 T cell receptor beta chains listed below, sequenced in a study of T cell repertoires in cytomegalovirus infection. TCRdb reprocessed the reads via MiXCR and lists one record per CDR3 protein. The sample has tens of thousands of distinct CDR3 sequences; roughly 19% are singletons. No antigen is known for these receptors. The sample here was CD8+ T cells from cultured PBMCs, taken from culture after CMV antigen stimulation. The receptor set was obtained from a human donor in good health (CMV status not recorded). Some clones in this sample may be carry-over from other donors' samples.

The V and J genes are TRBV4-3 and TRBJ2-1; 8 bases line up with TRBD2. This CDR3 is 16 amino acids long. Trimming removed 2 bases from V and 5 bases from J; junction bases left unmatched: 8. Germline-derived CDR1 and CDR2 are LGHNA and YSLEER. CDR3 in amino acids: CASSQHISGTNNEQFF. DNA for the CDR3: TGCGCCAGCAGCCAACATATTAGCGGGACTAACAATGAGCAGTTCTTC.

There are a few counts of this clonotype. This chain connects TRBV29-1 to TRBJ2-7; tentative D call: TRBD1 (5 bases). CDR1 is SQVTM and CDR2 is ANQGSEA in the germline V gene. The V and J ends lost 5 bases and 2 bases respectively, with 7 bases between them. This CDR3 region has 11 residues. The CDR3 sequence: CSVTGTYEQYF. The CDR3 DNA follows: TGCAGCGTTACAGGCACCTACGAGCAGTACTTC.